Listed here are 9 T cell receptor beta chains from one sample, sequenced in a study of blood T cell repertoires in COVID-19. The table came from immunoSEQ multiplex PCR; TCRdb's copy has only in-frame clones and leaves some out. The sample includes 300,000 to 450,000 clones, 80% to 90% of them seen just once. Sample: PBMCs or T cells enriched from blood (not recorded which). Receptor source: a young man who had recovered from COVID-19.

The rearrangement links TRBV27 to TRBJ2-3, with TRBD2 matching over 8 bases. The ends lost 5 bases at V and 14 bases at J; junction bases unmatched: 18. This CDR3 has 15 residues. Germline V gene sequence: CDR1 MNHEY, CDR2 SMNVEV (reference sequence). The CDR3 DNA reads TGTGCCAGCAGTCCCGGTGGCCAGGTCGGGAGGGAAATGTATTTT. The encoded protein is CASSPGGQVGREMYF.

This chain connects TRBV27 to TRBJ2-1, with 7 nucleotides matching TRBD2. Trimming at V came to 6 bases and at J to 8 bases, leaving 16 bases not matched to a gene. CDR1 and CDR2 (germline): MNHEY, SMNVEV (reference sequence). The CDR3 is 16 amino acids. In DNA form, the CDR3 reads TGTGCCAGCAGCCAAAAGCGGGATCGTACGGTCGATGAGCAGTTCTTC. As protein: CASSQKRDRTVDEQFF.

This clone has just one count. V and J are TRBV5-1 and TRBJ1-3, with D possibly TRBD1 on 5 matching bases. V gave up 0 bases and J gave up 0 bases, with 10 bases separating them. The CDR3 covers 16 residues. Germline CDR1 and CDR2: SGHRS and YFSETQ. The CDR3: CASSLETGRSGNTIYF. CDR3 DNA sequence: TGCGCCAGCAGCTTGGAAACAGGCCGCTCTGGAAACACCATATATTTT.

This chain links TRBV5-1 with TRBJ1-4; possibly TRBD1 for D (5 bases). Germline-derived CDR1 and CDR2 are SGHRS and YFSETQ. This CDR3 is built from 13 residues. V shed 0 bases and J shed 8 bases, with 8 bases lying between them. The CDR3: CASSLAKGEKLFF. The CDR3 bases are TGCGCCAGCAGCTTGGCCAAGGGGGAAAAACTGTTTTTT.

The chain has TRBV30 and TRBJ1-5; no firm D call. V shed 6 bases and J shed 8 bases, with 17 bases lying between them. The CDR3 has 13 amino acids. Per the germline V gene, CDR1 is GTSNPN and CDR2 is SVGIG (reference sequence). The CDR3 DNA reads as TGTGCCTGTGTGTCAAAACTCGGGGAGCCCCAGCATTTT. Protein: CACVSKLGEPQHF.

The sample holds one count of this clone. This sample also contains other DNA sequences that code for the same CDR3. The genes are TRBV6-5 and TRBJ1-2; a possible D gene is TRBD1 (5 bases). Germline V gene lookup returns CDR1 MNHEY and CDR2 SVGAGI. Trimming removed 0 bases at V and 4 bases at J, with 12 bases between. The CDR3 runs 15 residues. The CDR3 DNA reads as TGTGCCAGCAGTTACTCATCGGGGGGGGGCTATGGCTACACCTTC. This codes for CASSYSSGGGYGYTF.

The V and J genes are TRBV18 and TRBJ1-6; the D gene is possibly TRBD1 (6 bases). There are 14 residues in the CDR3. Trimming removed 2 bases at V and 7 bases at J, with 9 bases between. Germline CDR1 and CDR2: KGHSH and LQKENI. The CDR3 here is CASSPRTENSPLHF. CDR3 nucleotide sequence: TGTGCCAGCTCACCAAGGACAGAAAATTCACCCCTCCACTTT.

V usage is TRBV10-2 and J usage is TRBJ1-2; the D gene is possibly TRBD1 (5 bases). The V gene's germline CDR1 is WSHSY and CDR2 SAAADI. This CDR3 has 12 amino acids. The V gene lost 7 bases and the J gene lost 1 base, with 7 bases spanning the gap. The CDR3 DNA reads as TGCGCCAGCACTGACAGTAACTATGGCTACACCTTC. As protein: CASTDSNYGYTF.

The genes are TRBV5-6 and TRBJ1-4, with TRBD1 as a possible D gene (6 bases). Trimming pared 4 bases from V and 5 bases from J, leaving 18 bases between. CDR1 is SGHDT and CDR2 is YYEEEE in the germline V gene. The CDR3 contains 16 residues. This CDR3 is CASSTKGQPINEKLFF. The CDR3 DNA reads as TGTGCCAGCAGCACAAAAGGACAGCCGATAAATGAAAAACTGTTTTTT.